This T cell receptor beta chain stems from a study of T cells in Graves' hyperthyroidism and ophthalmopathy. This clonotype was counted at least ten times. TCR beta CDR3 region amplification was performed from RNA transcripts. Primed by the HTBI set, a first-round RT-PCR was run on the TCR CDR3. MiXCR, applied by TCRdb to the multiplex PCR reads, yields one record per CDR3 protein. The sample contains 450,000 to 700,000 distinct CDR3 sequences, 35% to 55% of which appear only once. This CDR3 has 15 residues. Trimming shortened V by 4 bases and J by 2 bases, and 15 bases separated the two germline ends. Germline V CDR1 and CDR2: SGHAT, FQNNGV.

The sequence was obtained from an adult woman with Graves' disease, either hyperthyroidism or ophthalmopathy (not recorded which). Material: peripheral blood or thyroid tissue (not recorded which). The gene calls are TRBV11-2 and TRBJ2-7; D is unresolved. The chain's CDR3 is CASSSTRTSTYEQYF. The CDR3 bases are TGTGCCAGCAGCTCAACAAGAACATCTACCTACGAGCAGTACTTC.